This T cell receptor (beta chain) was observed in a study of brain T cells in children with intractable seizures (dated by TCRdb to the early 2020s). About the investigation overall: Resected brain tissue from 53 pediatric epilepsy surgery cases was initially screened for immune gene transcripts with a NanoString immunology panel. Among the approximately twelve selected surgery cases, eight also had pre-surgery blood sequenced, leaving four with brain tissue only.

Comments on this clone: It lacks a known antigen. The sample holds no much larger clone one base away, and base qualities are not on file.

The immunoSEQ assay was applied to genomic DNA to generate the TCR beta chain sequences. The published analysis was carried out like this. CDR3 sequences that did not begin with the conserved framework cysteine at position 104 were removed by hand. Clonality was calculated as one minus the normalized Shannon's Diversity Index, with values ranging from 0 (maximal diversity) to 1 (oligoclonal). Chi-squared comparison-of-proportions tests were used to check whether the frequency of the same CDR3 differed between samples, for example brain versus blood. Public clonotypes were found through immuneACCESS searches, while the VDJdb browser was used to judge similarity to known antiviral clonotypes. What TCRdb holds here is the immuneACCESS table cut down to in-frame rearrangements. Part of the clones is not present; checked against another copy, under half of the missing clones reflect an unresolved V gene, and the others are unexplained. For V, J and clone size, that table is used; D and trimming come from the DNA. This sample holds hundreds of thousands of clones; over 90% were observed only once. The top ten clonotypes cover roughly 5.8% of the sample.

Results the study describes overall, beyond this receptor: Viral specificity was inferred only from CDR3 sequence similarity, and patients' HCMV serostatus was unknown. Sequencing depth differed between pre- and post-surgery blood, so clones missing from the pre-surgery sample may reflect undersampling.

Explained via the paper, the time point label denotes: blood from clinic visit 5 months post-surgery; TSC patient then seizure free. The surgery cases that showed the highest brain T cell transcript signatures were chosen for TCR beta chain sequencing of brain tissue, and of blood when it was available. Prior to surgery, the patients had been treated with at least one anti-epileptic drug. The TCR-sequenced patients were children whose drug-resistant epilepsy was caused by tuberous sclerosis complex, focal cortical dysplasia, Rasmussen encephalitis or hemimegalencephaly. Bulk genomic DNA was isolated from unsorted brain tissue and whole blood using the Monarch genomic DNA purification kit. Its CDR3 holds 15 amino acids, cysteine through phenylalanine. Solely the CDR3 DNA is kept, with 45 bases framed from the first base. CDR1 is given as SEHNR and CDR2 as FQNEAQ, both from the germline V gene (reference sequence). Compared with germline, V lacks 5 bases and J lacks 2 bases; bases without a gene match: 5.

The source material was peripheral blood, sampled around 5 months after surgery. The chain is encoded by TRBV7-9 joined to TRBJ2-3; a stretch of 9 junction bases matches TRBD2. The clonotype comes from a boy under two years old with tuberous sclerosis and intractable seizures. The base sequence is TGTGCCAGCAGCACGGGACTAGCTGCCACAGATACGCAGTATTTT. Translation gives CASSTGLAATDTQYF.